Presented here are 2 T cell receptor beta chains from one specimen sequenced in a study of spatial heterogeneity in lung cancer. The time point was: sample taken at primary tumor resection. Unsorted whole RNA samples from tumor, nontumor lung or frozen PBMC were sequenced. From the 5' RACE reads, TCRdb called clonotypes with MiXCR, one entry per CDR3 protein. The top ten hold 4.6% of the sample, which has roughly 80,000 distinct CDR3 sequences, around 12% seen once. The specimen was PBMCs, collected at surgery. The source is a male donor with early-stage non-small cell lung cancer.

This chain joins TRBV24-1 and TRBJ1-2; a weak D match, TRBD1 (5 bases). CDR1 KGHDR and CDR2 SFDVKD come from the germline V gene. CDR3 length equals 14 residues. Between the trimmed V and J ends, which lost 3 bases and 8 bases, there was a span of 15 bases. The CDR3 here is CATSDTSNRDGYTF. In nucleotides, the CDR3 is TGTGCCACCAGTGATACCTCTAATCGGGACGGCTACACCTTC.

J is TRBJ2-1 and V is TRBV11-1; D is undetermined. Per the germline V gene, CDR1 is SGHAT and CDR2 is FQDESV (reference sequence). The ends were cut back, 8 bases at V and 2 bases at J, with 16 bases in the middle. The CDR3 is 15 amino acids. CDR3 sequence reads: CASAASSPPYNEQFF. CDR3 nucleotides: TGTGCCAGCGCAGCGTCGTCACCCCCCTACAATGAGCAGTTCTTC.